This is a list of T cell receptor beta chains from one sample in a study of T cell repertoires in cytomegalovirus infection. TCRdb reprocessed the reads with MiXCR, giving one entry per CDR3 protein. This table holds around 310,000 distinct CDR3 sequences, roughly 17% found once. Source material: PBMCs. The receptors here all came from a human donor in good health (CMV status not recorded). Some clones in this sample may be carry-over from other donors' samples. CDR3s include the opening cysteine and the closing phenylalanine or tryptophan. The D gene is left open where the match is weak. Not all rows give a size; the values are once, few, many and, for expanded clones, a class.

V	size	J	D	CDR3	DNA
TRBV7-8	NA	TRBJ2-4	NA	CASSLAGVNIQYF	TGTGCCAGCAGCTTAGCAGGGGTAAACATTCAGTACTTC
TRBV12-3/TRBV12-4	NA	TRBJ2-3	TRBD2	CASREGTSPADTQYF	TGTGCCAGCAGAGAAGGGACTAGCCCGGCAGATACGCAGTATTTT
TRBV27	NA	TRBJ1-2	NA	CASRWAGGNYGYTF	TGTGCCAGCAGATGGGCCGGGGGTAACTATGGCTACACCTTC
TRBV7-2	many	TRBJ1-1	NA	CASSLVEARVWRFMNTEAFF	TGTGCCAGCAGCTTAGTTGAGGCGCGGGTATGGCGATTTATGAACACTGAAGCTTTCTTT
TRBV7-8	many	TRBJ1-1	NA	CASSVTRGSGTEAFF	TGTGCCAGCAGCGTAACCAGGGGAAGTGGTACTGAAGCTTTCTTT
TRBV19	few	TRBJ2-2	NA	CASSIEVGSPGRELFF	TGTGCCAGTAGTATAGAGGTCGGCAGCCCGGGGCGGGAGCTGTTTTTT
TRBV6-6	few	TRBJ1-5	NA	CASRPTNVPAQPQHF	TGTGCCAGCAGGCCTACTAATGTCCCTGCTCAGCCCCAGCATTTT
TRBV4-2	many	TRBJ1-4	NA	CASSQGWTETNEKLFF	TGTGCCAGCAGCCAAGGATGGACAGAGACTAATGAAAAACTGTTTTTT
TRBV25-1	many	TRBJ1-2	NA	CASSGWASNYGYTF	TGTGCCAGCAGTGGATGGGCCAGTAACTATGGCTACACCTTC
TRBV7-9	few	TRBJ1-1	NA	CASRRDYRAPGNTEAFF	TGTGCCAGCAGACGAGACTACAGGGCCCCCGGGAACACTGAAGCTTTCTTT
TRBV7-2	many	TRBJ2-1	NA	CASSLVWTQTHNEQFF	TGTGCCAGCAGCTTAGTCTGGACACAAACCCACAATGAGCAGTTCTTC
TRBV2	NA	TRBJ1-3	NA	CASLQGSGNTIYF	TGTGCCAGCCTACAGGGCTCTGGAAACACCATATATTTT
TRBV15	NA	TRBJ2-3	TRBD2	CATSTSRIAGGSTDTQYF	TGTGCCACCAGCACCTCCCGGATAGCGGGGGGAAGCACAGATACGCAGTATTTT
TRBV12-3/TRBV12-4	many	TRBJ1-3	NA	CASSLNGNTIYF	TGTGCCAGCAGTTTAAATGGAAACACCATATATTTT
TRBV7-9	many	TRBJ2-7	NA	CASSFGAAEEYF	TGTGCCAGCAGCTTCGGGGCAGCCGAAGAGTACTTC
TRBV7-2	many	TRBJ2-1	NA	CASSLVVGAHEQFF	TGTGCCAGCAGCTTAGTTGTGGGGGCTCATGAGCAGTTCTTC
TRBV15	NA	TRBJ1-1	NA	CATSQAAMNTEAFF	TGTGCCACCAGCCAGGCAGCCATGAACACTGAAGCTTTCTTT
TRBV11-1	NA	TRBJ1-1	TRBD1	CASSKRGRLEAFF	TGTGCCAGCAGCAAGAGGGGGCGCTTGGAAGCTTTCTTT
TRBV7-2	many	TRBJ1-2	NA	CASSLRDTPFYGYTF	TGTGCCAGCAGCTTGAGGGACACTCCATTCTATGGCTACACCTTC
TRBV7-2	many	TRBJ2-1	NA	CASSSGVAILRDEQFF	TGTGCCAGCAGCTCAGGGGTGGCAATCTTAAGGGATGAGCAGTTCTTC
TRBV7-9	few	TRBJ2-1	NA	CASSLPGPGEQFF	TGTGCCAGCAGCTTGCCGGGTCCGGGGGAGCAGTTCTTC
TRBV18	few	TRBJ2-1	TRBD2	CASSPPTSGGLREQFF	TGTGCCAGCTCACCACCGACTAGCGGGGGGCTTCGAGAGCAGTTCTTC
TRBV29-1	NA	TRBJ1-1	NA	CSVVPFQAGRNTEAFF	TGCAGCGTTGTTCCTTTCCAGGCAGGCCGTAACACTGAAGCTTTCTTT
TRBV6-2/TRBV6-3	NA	TRBJ1-1	NA	CASSSPSMNTEAFF	TGTGCCAGCAGCTCGCCTTCCATGAACACTGAAGCTTTCTTT
TRBV7-9	many	TRBJ1-2	NA	CASSLSSIGLVGYTF	TGTGCCAGCAGCTTATCCTCGATAGGCCTTGTTGGCTACACCTTC
TRBV20-1	few	TRBJ2-1	TRBD2	CSAISGGASYNEQFF	TGCAGTGCTATTAGCGGGGGGGCTTCCTACAATGAGCAGTTCTTC
TRBV20-1	NA	TRBJ2-2	TRBD2	CSARDTGGPNTGELFF	TGCAGTGCTAGAGACACGGGAGGGCCGAACACCGGGGAGCTGTTTTTT
TRBV7-9	NA	TRBJ2-3	NA	CASSPERLAISTDTQYF	TGTGCCAGCAGCCCTGAGCGGTTAGCGATAAGCACAGATACGCAGTATTTT
TRBV6-1	many	TRBJ2-3	NA	CASSDRGVGTDTQYF	TGTGCCAGCAGTGACAGGGGGGTAGGCACAGATACGCAGTATTTT
TRBV7-3	many	TRBJ2-2	TRBD2	CASSYSGGTGELFF	TGTGCCAGCAGCTACTCGGGGGGCACCGGGGAGCTGTTTTTT
TRBV4-2	few	TRBJ1-2	TRBD1	CASSPTMGQGPHYGYTF	TGTGCCAGCAGCCCCACAATGGGACAGGGGCCCCACTATGGCTACACCTTC
TRBV5-1	few	TRBJ2-5	NA	CASSLEDETQYF	TGCGCCAGCAGCTTGGAGGACGAGACCCAGTACTTC
TRBV7-2	many	TRBJ2-4	NA	CASSPGPDKNIQYF	TGTGCCAGCAGCCCAGGGCCCGACAAAAACATTCAGTACTTC